This T cell receptor (beta chain) emerged from a study of blood T cells in healthy people across ages. Investigators took 8 to 10 milliliters of peripheral blood from every donor. With a J-beta primer mix and a sample-barcoded 5' primer, a second PCR ran about 7 to 11 cycles. TCRdb used MiXCR to reprocess the 5' RACE reads, holding one entry per CDR3 protein. In the table there are roughly 410,000 distinct CDR3 sequences, 50% to 60% of which are singletons. This clonotype showed up just once. In germline, CDR1 is SGHKS, CDR2 YYEKEE (reference sequence). The CDR3 covers 16 residues. V was clipped by 0 bases and J by 7 bases, with 19 bases between them.

The receptor's source is a man in his fifties or sixties in good health. The specimen sequenced was blood. The chain joins TRBV5-5 to TRBJ2-5; TRBD1 is a possible D gene (5 bases). CDR3 protein: CASSLGPRVESGTQYF. In DNA form, the CDR3 reads TGTGCCAGCAGCTTGGGTCCCAGGGTGGAATCTGGGACCCAGTACTTC.